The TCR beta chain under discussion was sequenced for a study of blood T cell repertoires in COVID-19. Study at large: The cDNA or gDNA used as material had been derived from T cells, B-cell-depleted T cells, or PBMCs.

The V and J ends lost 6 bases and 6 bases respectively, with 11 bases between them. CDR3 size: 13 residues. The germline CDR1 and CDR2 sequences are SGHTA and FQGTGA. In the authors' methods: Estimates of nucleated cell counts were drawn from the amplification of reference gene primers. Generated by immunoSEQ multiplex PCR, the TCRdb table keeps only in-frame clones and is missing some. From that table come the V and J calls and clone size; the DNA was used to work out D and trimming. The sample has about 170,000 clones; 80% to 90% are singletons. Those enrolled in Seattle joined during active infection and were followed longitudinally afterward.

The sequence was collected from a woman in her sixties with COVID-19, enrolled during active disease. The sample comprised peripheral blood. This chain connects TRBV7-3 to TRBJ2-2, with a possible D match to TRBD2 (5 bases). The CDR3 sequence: CASRPPSSGELFF. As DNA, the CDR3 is TGTGCCAGCAGACCACCTAGCTCCGGGGAGCTGTTTTTT.